Detailed here is one TCR beta chain. This clone is a singleton in its sample. This clone's antigen is unknown. No base qualities exist here, and no much larger clone lies one base off it. Pancreatic ductal adenocarcinoma patients who had undergone surgery without neoadjuvant therapy were selected. Peripheral blood was collected in heparin tubes, and PBMCs were isolated by histopaque density gradient and cryopreserved in around 9.2% DMSO. Using the DNeasy Blood and Tissue Kit with Proteinase K and RNase treatment, genomic DNA was extracted from roughly seven PBMC and roughly ten flash-frozen tumor specimens. TCR beta CDR3 regions were amplified from genomic DNA using the immunoSEQ hsTCRB kit. An Illumina HiSeq system was used to carry out high-throughput TRB CDR3 sequencing. In the original analysis: The immunoSEQ software was used to analyze sequencing reads, and nonproductive sequences containing premature stops or frame-shifts were excluded. Repertoire clonality was computed as one minus Shannon entropy normalized by log2 of the number of unique productive sequences. In its TCRdb copy, this immuneACCESS table keeps in-frame sequences only and misses some clones. Where compared with another copy, unresolved V genes explain less than half of these, and the others have no known cause. For V, J and clone size, that table is used; D and trimming come from the DNA. The sample table contains 16,000 or so clones; only one count was recorded for more than 75% of them. 16% of the sample goes to the ten largest clones.

As encoded in the germline V gene, CDR1 is SNHLY while CDR2 is FYNNEI. The CDR3 numbers 15 residues from cysteine through phenylalanine. Just CDR3 DNA is preserved here, 45 bases in frame from base 1. Cut back by 3 bases and 2 bases, the V and J ends lie 13 bases apart. The source of the sample is a study of T cells in pancreatic ductal adenocarcinoma (dated by TCRdb to about 2017). With respect to the entire study: To learn about the adaptive T-cell response arising naturally, investigators profiled where tumor-infiltrating CD8+ T cells, together with suppressive cells, were located within resected pancreatic ductal adenocarcinoma, how abundant they were, and what qualities they showed. The paper's findings and limits, for the study overall: Since most people with pancreatic cancer show up with disease that cannot be operated on, the resected cohort was biased toward the minority who had early-stage disease. T-cell clonality showed no significant difference between tumor and blood, with a mean clonality of around 0.12 in tumors and less than 0.08 in blood. Blood samples had more total productive templates and 7 to 10-fold more unique clonotypes than tumor samples. Comparisons of clonality between tumor and blood may be biased toward lower diversity because tumors are enriched in CD45RO+ effector T cells rather than naive T cells.

Sequenced material: PBMCs. The TCR originated in a human donor with pancreatic ductal adenocarcinoma. The chain links TRBV2 with TRBJ1-2; the best D guess is TRBD1, with 5 bases matching. The bases read TGTGCCAGCAGTGACTCGGCGGGGGGAAACTATGGCTACACCTTC. The encoded protein is CASSDSAGGNYGYTF.